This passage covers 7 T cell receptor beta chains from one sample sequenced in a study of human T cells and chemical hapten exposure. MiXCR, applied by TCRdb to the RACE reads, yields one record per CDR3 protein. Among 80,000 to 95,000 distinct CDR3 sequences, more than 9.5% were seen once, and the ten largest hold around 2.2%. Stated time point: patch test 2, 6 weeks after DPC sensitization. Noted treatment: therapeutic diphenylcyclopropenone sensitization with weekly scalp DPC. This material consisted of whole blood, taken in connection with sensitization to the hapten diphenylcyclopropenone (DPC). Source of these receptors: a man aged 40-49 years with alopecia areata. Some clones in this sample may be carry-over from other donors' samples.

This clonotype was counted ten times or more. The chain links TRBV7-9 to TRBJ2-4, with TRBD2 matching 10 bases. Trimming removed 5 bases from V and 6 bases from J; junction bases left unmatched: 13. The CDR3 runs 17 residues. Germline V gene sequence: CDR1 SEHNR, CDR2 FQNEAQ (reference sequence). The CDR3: CASSLRGALAGANIQYF. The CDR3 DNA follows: TGTGCCAGCAGCCTGCGAGGGGCCCTAGCGGGAGCAAACATTCAGTACTTC.

CDR3 protein: CASSGGTRSSYNEQYF. DNA for the CDR3: TGTGCCAGCAGTGGCGGGACTCGGAGCTCCTACAATGAGCAGTACTTC. The chain uses TRBV25-1 and TRBJ2-1, with D possibly matching TRBD2 (6 bases). Near its end, the DNA agrees better with TRBJ2-7, so the J call may be wrong. The germline gives CDR1 MGHDK, CDR2 SYGVNS. The CDR3 spans 16 residues.

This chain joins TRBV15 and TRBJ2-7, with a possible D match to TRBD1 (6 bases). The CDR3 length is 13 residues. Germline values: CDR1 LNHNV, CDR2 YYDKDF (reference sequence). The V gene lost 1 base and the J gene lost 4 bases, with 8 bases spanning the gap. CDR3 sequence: CATSRGTGYEQYF. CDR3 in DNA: TGTGCCACCAGCAGAGGTACAGGGTACGAGCAGTACTTC.

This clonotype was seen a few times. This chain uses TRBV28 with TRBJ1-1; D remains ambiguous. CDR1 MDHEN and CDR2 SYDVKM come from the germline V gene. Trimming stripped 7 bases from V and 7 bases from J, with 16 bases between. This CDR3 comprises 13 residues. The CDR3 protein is CASNAPLVSEAFF. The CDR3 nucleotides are TGTGCCAGCAATGCGCCGCTTGTAAGTGAAGCTTTCTTT.

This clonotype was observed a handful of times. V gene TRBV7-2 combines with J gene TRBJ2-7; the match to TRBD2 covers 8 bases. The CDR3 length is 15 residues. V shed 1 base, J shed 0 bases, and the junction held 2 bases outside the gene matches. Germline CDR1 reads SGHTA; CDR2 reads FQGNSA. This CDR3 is CASSLVSGSSYEQYV. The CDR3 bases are TGTGCCAGCAGCTTAGTCAGCGGGAGCTCCTACGAGCAGTACGTC.

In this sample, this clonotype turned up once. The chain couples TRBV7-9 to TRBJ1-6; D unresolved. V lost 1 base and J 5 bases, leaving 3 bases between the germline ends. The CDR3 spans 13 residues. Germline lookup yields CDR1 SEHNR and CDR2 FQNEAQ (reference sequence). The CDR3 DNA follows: TGTGCCAGCAGCTTAGAGGATAATTCACCCCTCCACTTT. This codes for CASSLEDNSPLHF.

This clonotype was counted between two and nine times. The CDR3 sequence: CATSRDRRPAGDSEQYF. The CDR3 nucleotides read TGTGCCACCAGCAGAGATCGGCGACCCGCTGGGGACTCCGAGCAGTACTTC. The genes are TRBV15 and TRBJ2-7; D is possibly TRBD2 (6 bases). V was clipped by 0 bases and J by 6 bases, with 21 bases between them. CDR1 and CDR2 from the germline V gene are LNHNV and YYDKDF (reference sequence). CDR3 length equals 17 residues.